This T cell receptor (beta chain) was sequenced during a study of blood T cells in healthy people across ages. General study points: Naive and antigen-experienced cells could not be conclusively compared, given unsorted PBMCs.

This clonotype was recorded a few times. Its target is unknown. The CDR3 has 13 amino acids. V gave up 5 bases and J gave up 1 base, with 5 bases separating them. The second PCR ran roughly 7 to 11 cycles with a sample-barcoded 5' primer and J-beta primers. In TCRdb, the 5' RACE reads were re-called with MiXCR into one record per CDR3 protein. Here the sample spans about 780,000 distinct CDR3 sequences, around 45% being singletons. A minimum of 6 million PBMCs was isolated per sample. The chain has TRBV12-3 or TRBV12-4 and TRBJ2-2; D remains unclear. Sequencing was carried out using blood. This clonotype was sampled from a man aged 80 or over in good health. The CDR3 DNA sequence: TGTGCCAGCAGTGTGGTGAACACCGGGGAGCTGTTTTTT. Its protein is CASSVVNTGELFF.